These 3 T cell receptor beta chains were sequenced from one sample in a study of blood T cells in healthy people across ages. Then a second PCR, running about 6 to 11 cycles, was carried out with a sample-barcoded 5' primer and a J-beta primer mix. MiXCR was run by TCRdb on the 5' RACE reads, yielding one entry per CDR3 protein. The sample contains 910,000 or so distinct CDR3 sequences, around 54% of which appear only once. The sample comprised blood. These receptors all come from a woman aged 60 to 75 in good health.

This clonotype was seen a few times. The rearrangement joins TRBV5-1 to TRBJ2-5; D is uncertain. Trimming stripped 1 base from V and 4 bases from J, with 11 bases between. The germline gives CDR1 SGHRS, CDR2 YFSETQ. The CDR3 sequence is 14 residues long. CDR3 sequence (DNA): TGCGCCAGCAGCTTGACACAAAAGGGAGAGACCCAGTACTTC. Translation: CASSLTQKGETQYF. The complete variable domain, with remaining parts taken from reference TRBV5-1 and TRBJ2-5, reads KAGVTQTPRYLIKTRGQQVTLSCSPISGHRSVSWYQQTPGQGLQFLFEYFSETQRNKGNFPGRFSGRQFSNSRSEMNVSTLELGDSALYLCASSLTQKGETQYFGPGTRLLVL.

This clonotype was seen more than once but under ten times. The V gene is TRBV20-1, the J gene TRBJ2-1; D not resolved. This CDR3 region has 14 residues. Germline V gives CDR1 DFQATT, CDR2 SNEGSKA (reference sequence). V was pared by 5 bases and J by 2 bases, with 13 bases between. The CDR3 bases are TGCAGTGCTGCACAGATGGGCCCCTACAATGAGCAGTTCTTC. This gives the protein CSAAQMGPYNEQFF.

The V call is TRBV29-1, the J call TRBJ2-1, with TRBD2 matching 8 bases. J lost 0 bases, V lost 4 bases, and 2 bases had no gene match. The length of the CDR3 is 14 residues. CDR1 is SQVTM, CDR2 ANQGSEA, per germline. The CDR3 here is CSVGSGSSYNEQFF. The CDR3, as DNA: TGCAGCGTTGGGAGCGGGAGCTCCTACAATGAGCAGTTCTTC.